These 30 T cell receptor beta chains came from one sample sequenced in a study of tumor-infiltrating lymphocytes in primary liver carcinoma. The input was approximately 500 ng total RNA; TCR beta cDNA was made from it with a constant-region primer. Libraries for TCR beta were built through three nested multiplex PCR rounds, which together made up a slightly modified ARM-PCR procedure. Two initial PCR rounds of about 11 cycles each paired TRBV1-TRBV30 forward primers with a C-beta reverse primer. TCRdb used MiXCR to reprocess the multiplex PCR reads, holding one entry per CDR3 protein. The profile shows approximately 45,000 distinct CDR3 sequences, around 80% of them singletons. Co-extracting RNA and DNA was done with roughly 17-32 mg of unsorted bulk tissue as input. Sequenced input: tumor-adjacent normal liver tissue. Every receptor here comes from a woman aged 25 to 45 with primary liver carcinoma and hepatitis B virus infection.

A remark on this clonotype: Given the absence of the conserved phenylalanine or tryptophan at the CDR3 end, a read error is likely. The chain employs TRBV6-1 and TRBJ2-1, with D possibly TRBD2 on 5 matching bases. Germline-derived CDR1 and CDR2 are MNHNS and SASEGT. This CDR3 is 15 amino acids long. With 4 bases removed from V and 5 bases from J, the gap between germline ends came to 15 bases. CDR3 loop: CASSVMEEGHNEQFL. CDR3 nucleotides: TGTGCCAGCAGTGTAATGGAGGAAGGTCACAATGAGCAGTTCCTC.

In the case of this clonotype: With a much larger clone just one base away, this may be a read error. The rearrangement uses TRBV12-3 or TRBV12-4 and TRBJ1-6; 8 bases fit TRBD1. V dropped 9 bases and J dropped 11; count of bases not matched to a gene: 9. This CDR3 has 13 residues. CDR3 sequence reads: CARSRQGHPPLHF. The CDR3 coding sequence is TGTGCCAGAAGCCGACAGGGGCATCCACCCCTCCACTTT.

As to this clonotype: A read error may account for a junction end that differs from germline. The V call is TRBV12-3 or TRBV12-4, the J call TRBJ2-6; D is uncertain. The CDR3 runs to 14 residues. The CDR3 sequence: CASGASSGVNVLTF. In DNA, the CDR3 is TGTGCCAGTGGAGCGAGCTCTGGGGTCAACGTCCTGACTTTC.

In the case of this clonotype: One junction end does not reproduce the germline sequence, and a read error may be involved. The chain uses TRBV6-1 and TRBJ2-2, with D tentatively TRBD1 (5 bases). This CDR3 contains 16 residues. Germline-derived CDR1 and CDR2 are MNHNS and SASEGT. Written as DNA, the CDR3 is TGTGACAGCAGTGAACTCGTGGCAGGGTACACCTTGGAGCTGTTTTTT. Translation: CDSSELVAGYTLELFF.

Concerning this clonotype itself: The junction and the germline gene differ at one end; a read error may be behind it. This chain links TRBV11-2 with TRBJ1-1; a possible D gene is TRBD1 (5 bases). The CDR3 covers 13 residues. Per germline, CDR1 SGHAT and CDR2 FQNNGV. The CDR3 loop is CASSLGGRAEASF. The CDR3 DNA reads TGTGCCAGCAGCCTCGGGGGGAGGGCTGAAGCTTCCTTT.

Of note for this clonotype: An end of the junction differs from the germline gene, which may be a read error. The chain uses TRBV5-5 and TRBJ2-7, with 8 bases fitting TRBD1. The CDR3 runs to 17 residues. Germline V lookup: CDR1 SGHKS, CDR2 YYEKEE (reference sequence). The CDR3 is CASNLKDRAHRSYEQYF. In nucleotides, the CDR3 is TGTGCCAGCAACTTGAAGGACAGGGCGCACAGATCCTACGAGCAGTACTTC.

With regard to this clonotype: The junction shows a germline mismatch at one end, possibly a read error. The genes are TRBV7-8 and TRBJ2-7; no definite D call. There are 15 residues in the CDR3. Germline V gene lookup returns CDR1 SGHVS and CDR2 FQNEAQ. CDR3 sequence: CASSSQDGPRYEQYF. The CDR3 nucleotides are TGTGCCAGCAGCTCCCAGGACGGCCCGCGCTACGAGCAGTATTTC. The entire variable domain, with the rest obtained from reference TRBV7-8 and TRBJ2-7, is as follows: GAGVSQSPRYKVAKRGQDVALRCDPISGHVSLFWYQQALGQGPEFLTYFQNEAQLDKSGLPSDRFFAERPEGSVSTLKIQRTQQEDSAVYLCASSSQDGPRYEQYFGPGTRLTVT.

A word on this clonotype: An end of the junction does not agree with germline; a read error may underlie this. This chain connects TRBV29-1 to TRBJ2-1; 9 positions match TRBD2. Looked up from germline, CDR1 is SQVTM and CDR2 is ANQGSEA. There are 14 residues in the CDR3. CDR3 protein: CRVEETGLAAQQFF. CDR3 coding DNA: TGCAGAGTTGAAGAGACGGGACTAGCAGCTCAGCAGTTCTTC.

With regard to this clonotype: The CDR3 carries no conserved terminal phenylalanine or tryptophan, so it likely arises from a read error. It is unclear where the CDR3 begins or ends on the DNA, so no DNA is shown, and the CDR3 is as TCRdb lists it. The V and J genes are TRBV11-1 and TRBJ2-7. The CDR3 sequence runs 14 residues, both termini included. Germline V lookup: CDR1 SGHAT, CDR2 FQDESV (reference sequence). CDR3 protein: CASNLATASYEQYL.

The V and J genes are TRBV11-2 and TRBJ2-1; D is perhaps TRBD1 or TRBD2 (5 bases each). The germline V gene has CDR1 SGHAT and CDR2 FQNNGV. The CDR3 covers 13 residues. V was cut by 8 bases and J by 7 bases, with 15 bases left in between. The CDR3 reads CASLEGTWNEQFF. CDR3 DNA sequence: TGTGCCAGCCTCGAGGGGACGTGGAATGAGCAGTTCTTC.

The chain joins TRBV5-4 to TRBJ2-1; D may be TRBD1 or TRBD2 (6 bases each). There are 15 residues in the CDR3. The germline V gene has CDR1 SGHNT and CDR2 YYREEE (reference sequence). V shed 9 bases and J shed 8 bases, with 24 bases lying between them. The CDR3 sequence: CANNPEGGGLYEQFF. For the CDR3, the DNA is TGTGCCAATAACCCAGAGGGGGGAGGCCTTTATGAGCAGTTCTTC.

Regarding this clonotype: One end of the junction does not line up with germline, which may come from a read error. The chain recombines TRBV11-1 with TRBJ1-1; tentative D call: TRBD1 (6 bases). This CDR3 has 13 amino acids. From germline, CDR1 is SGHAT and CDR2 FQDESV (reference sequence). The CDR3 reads CASILARDTEAFF. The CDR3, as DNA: TGTGCCAGCATCTTAGCACGGGACACTGAGGCTTTCTTT. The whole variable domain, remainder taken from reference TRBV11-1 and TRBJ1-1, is EAEVAQSPRYKITEKSQAVAFWCDPISGHATLYWYRQILGQGPELLVQFQDESVVDDSQLPKDRFSAERLKGVDSTLKIQPAELGDSAMYLCASILARDTEAFFGQGTRLTVV.

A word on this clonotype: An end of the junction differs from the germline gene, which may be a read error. The CDR3 region is CVSSPASGQYF. The CDR3 DNA reads as TGTGTCAGTAGTCCAGCCAGTGGGCAATATTTC. This chain links TRBV11-2 with TRBJ2-7; no clear D. This CDR3 spans 11 amino acids. CDR1 and CDR2 from the germline V gene are SGHAT and FQNNGV.

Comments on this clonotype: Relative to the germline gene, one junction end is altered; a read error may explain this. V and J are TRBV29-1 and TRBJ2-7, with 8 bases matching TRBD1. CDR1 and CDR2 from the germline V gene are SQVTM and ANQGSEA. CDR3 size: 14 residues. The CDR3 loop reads CSAATGQDLYEQYF. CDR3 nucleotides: TGCAGCGCCGCCACGGGACAGGACCTGTACGAACAGTACTTC.

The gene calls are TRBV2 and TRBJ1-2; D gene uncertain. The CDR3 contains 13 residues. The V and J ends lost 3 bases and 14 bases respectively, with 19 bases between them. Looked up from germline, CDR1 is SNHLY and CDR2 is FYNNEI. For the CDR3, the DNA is TGTGCCAGCAGTGACCCCAGCTCCTATGTCTATACCTTC. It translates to CASSDPSSYVYTF.

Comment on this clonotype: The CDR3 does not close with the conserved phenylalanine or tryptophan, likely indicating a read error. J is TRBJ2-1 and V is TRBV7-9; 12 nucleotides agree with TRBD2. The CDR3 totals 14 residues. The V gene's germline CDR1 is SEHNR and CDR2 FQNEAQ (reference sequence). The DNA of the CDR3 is TGTGCTAGCAGCTTAGATCTAGCGGGAGGGATGCAGTTCTTA. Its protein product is CASSLDLAGGMQFL.

This chain's CDR3 is CASQTGTASGANVLTF. Here the CDR3 DNA reads TGTGCCAGCCAGACAGGTACTGCTTCTGGGGCCAACGTCCTGACTTTC. The rearrangement uses TRBV6-1 and TRBJ2-6, with D tentatively TRBD1 (6 bases). Germline V gives CDR1 MNHNS, CDR2 SASEGT. CDR3 length: 16 residues. Trimming removed 8 bases from V and 1 base from J, with 15 bases in between.

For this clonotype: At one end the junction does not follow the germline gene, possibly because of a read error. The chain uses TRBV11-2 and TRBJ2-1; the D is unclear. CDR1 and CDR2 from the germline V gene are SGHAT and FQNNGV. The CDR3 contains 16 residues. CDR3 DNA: TGTGCCAGCAGCTTTCATGGCTACTCATCCTACAATGAGCACTTCTTC. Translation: CASSFHGYSSYNEHFF.

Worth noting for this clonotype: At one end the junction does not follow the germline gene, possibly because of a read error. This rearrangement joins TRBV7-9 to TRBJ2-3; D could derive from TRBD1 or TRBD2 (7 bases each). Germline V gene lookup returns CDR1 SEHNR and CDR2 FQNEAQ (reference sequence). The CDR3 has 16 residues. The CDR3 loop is CVSTPRGGKLIDTQYF. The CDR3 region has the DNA TGTGTCAGCACACCCAGGGGGGGGAAACTCATAGATACGCAGTATTTT.

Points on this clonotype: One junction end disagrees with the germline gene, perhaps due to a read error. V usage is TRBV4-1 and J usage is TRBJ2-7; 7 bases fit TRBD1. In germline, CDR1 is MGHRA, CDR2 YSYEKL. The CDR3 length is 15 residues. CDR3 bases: TGCGCCAGCAGCCAAGTCTTCGGGACAGAGTACGAGCAATACTTC. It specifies CASSQVFGTEYEQYF.

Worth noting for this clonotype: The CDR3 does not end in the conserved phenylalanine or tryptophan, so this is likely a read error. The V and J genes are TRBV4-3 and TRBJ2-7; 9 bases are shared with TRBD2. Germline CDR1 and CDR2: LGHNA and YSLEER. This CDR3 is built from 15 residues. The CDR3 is CASSQVAGGAYEQYL. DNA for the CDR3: TGTGCCAGCAGCCAAGTCGCGGGGGGGGCCTACGAGCAGTACTTA.

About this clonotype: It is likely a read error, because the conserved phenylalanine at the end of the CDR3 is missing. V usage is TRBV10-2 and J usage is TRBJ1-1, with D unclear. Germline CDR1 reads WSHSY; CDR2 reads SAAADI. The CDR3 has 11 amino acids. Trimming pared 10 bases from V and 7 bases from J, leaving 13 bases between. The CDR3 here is CAILAGIEAFI. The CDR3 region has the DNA TGCGCCATCCTCGCCGGGATTGAAGCTTTCATT.

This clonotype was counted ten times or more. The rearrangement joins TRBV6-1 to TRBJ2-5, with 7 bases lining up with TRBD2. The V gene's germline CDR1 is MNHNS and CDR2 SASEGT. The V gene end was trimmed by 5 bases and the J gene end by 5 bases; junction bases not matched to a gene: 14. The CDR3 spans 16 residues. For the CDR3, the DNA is TGTGCCAGCAGTTTGAAGTTCTTGCGGGAGACCGAGACCCAGTACTTC. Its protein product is CASSLKFLRETETQYF.

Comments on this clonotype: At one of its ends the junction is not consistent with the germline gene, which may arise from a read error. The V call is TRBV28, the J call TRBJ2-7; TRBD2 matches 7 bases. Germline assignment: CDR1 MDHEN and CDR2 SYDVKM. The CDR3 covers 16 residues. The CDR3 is CASSFYALGLRDEQYF. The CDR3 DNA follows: TGTGCCAGCAGTTTTTACGCACTGGGACTAAGGGACGAGCAATACTTC.

The DNA for the CDR3 is TGTGCCAGCAGCTACCCGGACAGATTCATTGAGGCTTTCTTT. It specifies CASSYPDRFIEAFF. The rearrangement uses TRBV11-2 and TRBJ1-1; the D gene is possibly TRBD1 (6 bases). The CDR3 length is 14 residues. Germline V gene lookup returns CDR1 SGHAT and CDR2 FQNNGV. Trimming removed 4 bases at V and 11 bases at J, with 20 bases between.

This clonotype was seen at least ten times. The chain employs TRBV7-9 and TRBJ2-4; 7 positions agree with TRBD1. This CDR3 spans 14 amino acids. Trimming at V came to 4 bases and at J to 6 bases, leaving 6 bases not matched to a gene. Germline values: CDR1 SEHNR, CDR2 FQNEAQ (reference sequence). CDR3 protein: CASSSTTGANIQYF. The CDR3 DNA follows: TGTGCCAGCAGCTCTACCACAGGGGCAAACATTCAGTACTTC. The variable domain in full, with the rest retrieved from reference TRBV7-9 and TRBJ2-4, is DTGVSQNPRHKITKRGQNVTFRCDPISEHNRLYWYRQTLGQGPEFLTYFQNEAQLEKSRLLSDRFSAERPKGSFSTLEIQRTEQGDSAMYLCASSSTTGANIQYFGAGTRLSVL.

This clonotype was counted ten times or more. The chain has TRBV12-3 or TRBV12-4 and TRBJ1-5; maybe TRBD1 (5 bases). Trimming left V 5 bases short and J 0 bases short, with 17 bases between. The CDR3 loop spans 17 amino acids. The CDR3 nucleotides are TGTGCCAGCAGTGGGACCGGGACCTTCTATAGCAATCAGCCCCAGCATTTT. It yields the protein CASSGTGTFYSNQPQHF.

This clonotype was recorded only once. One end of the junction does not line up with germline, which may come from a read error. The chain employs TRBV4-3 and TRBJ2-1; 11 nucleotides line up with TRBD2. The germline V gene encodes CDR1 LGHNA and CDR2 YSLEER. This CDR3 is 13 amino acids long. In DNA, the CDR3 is TGTACAAGCAGCCGAGTAGCGGGAGGGCCGCTGTTCTTC. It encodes CTSSRVAGGPLFF.

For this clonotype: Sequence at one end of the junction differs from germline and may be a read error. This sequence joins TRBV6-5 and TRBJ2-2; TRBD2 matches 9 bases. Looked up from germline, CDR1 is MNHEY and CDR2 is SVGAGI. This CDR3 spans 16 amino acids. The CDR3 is CASSNLPGTSHGKLFF. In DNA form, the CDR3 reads TGTGCCAGCAGTAACCTCCCCGGGACTAGCCACGGGAAGCTCTTTTTT.

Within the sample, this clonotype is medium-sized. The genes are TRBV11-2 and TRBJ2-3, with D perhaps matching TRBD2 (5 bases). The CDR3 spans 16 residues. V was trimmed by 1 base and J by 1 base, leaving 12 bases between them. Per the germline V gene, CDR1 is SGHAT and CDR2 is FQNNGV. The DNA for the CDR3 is TGTGCCAGCAGCTTAGGTCTCCTAGCCCGCACAGATACGCAGTATTTT. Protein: CASSLGLLARTDTQYF.